The 32 T cell receptor beta chains reported below all come from one sample, sequenced in a study of identical twins. MiXCR, applied by TCRdb to the 5' RACE reads, yields one record per CDR3 protein. Of 700,000 or so distinct CDR3 sequences in the sample, about 9.4% were seen once. This same sample was also part of a study on yellow fever vaccine responses in identical twins.

Sequenced input: PBMCs. All receptors derive from a woman aged 18-29 years in good health.

This clonotype was recorded a few times. The V gene is TRBV15, the J gene TRBJ2-2; D gene uncertain. Germline V lookup: CDR1 LNHNV, CDR2 YYDKDF (reference sequence). With 2 bases removed from V and 3 bases from J, the gap between germline ends came to 7 bases. This CDR3 contains 14 residues. Here the CDR3 DNA reads TGTGCCACCAGCAGATACAGAGACACCGGGGAGCTGTTTTTT. Amino acids: CATSRYRDTGELFF.

This clonotype was seen at least ten times. The chain has TRBV5-1 and TRBJ2-1; TRBD2 is a possible D gene (5 bases). CDR1 and CDR2 (germline): SGHRS, YFSETQ. Trimming took 0 bases from V and 7 from J, leaving 14 bases between them. The CDR3 is made up of 15 amino acids. For the CDR3, the DNA is TGCGCCAGCAGCTTGGGAGGGATAAAACGGAATGAGCAGTTCTTC. Its protein is CASSLGGIKRNEQFF.

There are a few counts of this clonotype. The chain recombines TRBV6-4 with TRBJ1-5; no clear D. Germline assignment: CDR1 MRHNA and CDR2 SNTAGT. The CDR3 runs to 11 residues. Trimming cost V 7 bases and J 11 bases, with 12 bases left between them. CDR3 DNA sequence: TGTGCCAGCACCAAAAGTAATTCCCAGCATTTT. The encoded protein is CASTKSNSQHF.

The rearrangement links TRBV29-1 to TRBJ1-1; unclear D gene. The CDR3 extends over 13 amino acids. Trimming took off 2 bases at V and 1 base at J, with 8 bases between the two ends. Germline V gives CDR1 SQVTM, CDR2 ANQGSEA. The CDR3 nucleotides are TGCAGCGTTGAATCTGGGCAGAACACTGAAGCTTTCTTT. Residues: CSVESGQNTEAFF.

This chain joins TRBV6-2 or TRBV6-3 and TRBJ2-5; TRBD2 agrees at 15 bases. CDR3 length: 18 residues. J gave up 1 base and V 5 bases, and 8 bases lay outside the gene matches. Germline CDR1 is MNHEY and CDR2 is SVGEGT. CDR3 sequence (DNA): TGTGCCAGCAGTGGGACTAGCGGGAGGAAGGGGGGCCAAGAGACCCAGTACTTC. This sequence encodes CASSGTSGRKGGQETQYF.

This clonotype was counted a few times. This chain connects TRBV28 to TRBJ2-3, with D possibly matching TRBD1 (6 bases). Trimming cost V 6 bases and J 0 bases, with 13 bases left between them. Germline CDR1 is MDHEN and CDR2 is SYDVKM. The CDR3 is 15 amino acids. The CDR3 bases are TGTGCCAGCAGCACGGACAGTGCTAGCACAGATACGCAGTATTTT. Residues: CASSTDSASTDTQYF.

This clonotype has more than one count but fewer than ten. The V and J genes are TRBV28 and TRBJ2-7; D could derive from TRBD1 or TRBD2 (6 bases each). Trimming cost V 2 bases and J 0 bases, with 20 bases left between them. The CDR3 runs to 18 residues. Germline CDR1 is MDHEN and CDR2 is SYDVKM. Here the CDR3 DNA reads TGTGCCAGCAGTTTACCTCTCGGGGGCCAGCGGAGCTCCTACGAGCAGTACTTC. This encodes CASSLPLGGQRSSYEQYF.

This chain links TRBV11-2 with TRBJ2-1; D gene ambiguous. V was trimmed by 0 bases and J by 2 bases, leaving 20 bases between them. The CDR3 loop spans 19 amino acids. Germline assignment: CDR1 SGHAT and CDR2 FQNNGV. The CDR3 DNA sequence: TGTGCCAGCAGCTTAGATATAATGGTCTGGGCAGATCCCTACAATGAGCAGTTCTTC. This encodes CASSLDIMVWADPYNEQFF. The full variable domain, in which reference TRBV11-2 and TRBJ2-1 provide the parts outside the CDR3, is EAGVAQSPRYKIIEKRQSVAFWCNPISGHATLYWYQQILGQGPKLLIQFQNNGVVDDSQLPKDRFSAERLKGVDSTLKIQPAKLEDSAVYLCASSLDIMVWADPYNEQFFGPGTRLTVL.

V usage is TRBV2 and J usage is TRBJ2-7; 7 bases match TRBD2. After removal of 0 bases from V and 0 bases from J, the junction contained 5 bases not matched to a gene. The germline gives CDR1 SNHLY, CDR2 FYNNEI. The length of the CDR3 is 16 residues. CDR3 sequence: CASSEAGAGSSYEQYF. For the CDR3, the DNA is TGTGCCAGCAGTGAAGCCGGAGCGGGGAGCTCCTACGAGCAGTACTTC.

This clonotype was observed at least ten times. The chain has TRBV5-1 and TRBJ2-5; a weak D match, TRBD2 (5 bases). Germline CDR1 and CDR2: SGHRS and YFSETQ. The CDR3 extends over 14 amino acids. Between the trimmed V and J ends, which lost 1 base and 2 bases, there was a span of 9 bases. CDR3 sequence reads: CASSLSGIQETQYF. DNA of the CDR3: TGCGCCAGCAGCTTGTCCGGGATTCAAGAGACCCAGTACTTC.

The genes are TRBV9 and TRBJ2-2; possibly TRBD2 for D (6 bases). The CDR3 extends over 15 amino acids. Looked up from germline, CDR1 is SGDLS and CDR2 is YYNGEE. V was cut by 0 bases and J by 4 bases, with 10 bases left in between. The CDR3 sequence is CASSVDGGGTGELFF. Here the CDR3 DNA reads TGTGCCAGCAGCGTAGACGGGGGAGGCACCGGGGAGCTGTTTTTT.

This clonotype was detected a few times. The rearrangement uses TRBV4-1 and TRBJ2-5; D uncertain. CDR3 length: 14 amino acids. Germline V gives CDR1 MGHRA, CDR2 YSYEKL. Trimming cost V 8 bases and J 1 base, with 14 bases left between them. The CDR3 spells CASQDPCPQETQYF. The CDR3 DNA is TGCGCCAGCCAAGACCCCTGCCCCCAAGAGACCCAGTACTTC.

This clonotype has a handful of counts. The J gene is TRBJ1-4, the V gene TRBV4-1; weak D call: TRBD1 (5 bases). The ends were cut back, 2 bases at V and 8 bases at J, with 18 bases in the middle. The CDR3 spans 16 residues. CDR1 and CDR2 (germline): MGHRA, YSYEKL. The CDR3 loop is CASSQTTRAVGEKLFF. The CDR3 DNA is TGCGCCAGCAGCCAAACGACCAGGGCAGTGGGAGAAAAACTGTTTTTT.

This chain uses TRBV28 with TRBJ1-2; D is unclear. CDR1 and CDR2 (germline): MDHEN, SYDVKM. The germline V and J ends were trimmed by 3 bases and 6 bases, with 14 bases remaining between them. The CDR3 runs to 14 residues. The CDR3 sequence is CASSLVLPVDGYTF. Here the CDR3 DNA reads TGTGCCAGCAGTTTGGTGTTACCGGTTGATGGCTACACCTTC.

Details on this clonotype: Germline and junction disagree at one end, which may indicate a read error. The chain employs TRBV5-6 and TRBJ2-7; D unresolved. The germline gives CDR1 SGHDT, CDR2 YYEEEE. There are 13 residues in the CDR3. CDR3: CAISPGFLYEQYF. The DNA for the CDR3 is TGTGCCATCAGCCCCGGCTTCCTCTACGAGCAGTACTTC. The full variable domain, with the rest looked up from reference TRBV5-6 and TRBJ2-7, is DAGVTQSPTHLIKTRGQQVTLRCSPKSGHDTVSWYQQALGQGPQFIFQYYEEEERQRGNFPDRFSGHQFPNYSSELNVNALLLGDSALYLCAISPGFLYEQYFGPGTRLTVT.

This clonotype appeared many times. CDR3 residues: CASSLYRTDTQYF. The CDR3 DNA sequence: TGTGCCAGCAGTTTATATCGCACAGATACGCAGTATTTT. The chain carries TRBV12-3 or TRBV12-4 and TRBJ2-3; D ambiguous. The CDR3 length is 13 residues. V was cut by 2 bases and J by 1 base, with 4 bases left in between.

The rearrangement links TRBV24-1 to TRBJ2-1; TRBD1 aligns across 9 bases. The CDR3 loop spans 15 amino acids. The V gene end was trimmed by 4 bases and the J gene end by 4 bases; junction bases not matched to a gene: 4. Looked up from germline, CDR1 is KGHDR and CDR2 is SFDVKD. The CDR3 sequence: CATSEGGTGYNEQFF. The CDR3 bases are TGTGCCACCAGTGAAGGAGGGACAGGGTACAATGAGCAGTTCTTC.

The CDR3, as DNA: TGTGCCACCAGCAGGGACAGGGAAGTCCTAACGGGGCCCCAGCATTTT. It translates to CATSRDREVLTGPQHF. The V gene is TRBV15, the J gene TRBJ1-5; 8 bases fit TRBD1. The CDR3 contains 16 residues. The V gene end was trimmed by 3 bases and the J gene end by 9 bases; junction bases not matched to a gene: 13. Looked up from germline, CDR1 is LNHNV and CDR2 is YYDKDF (reference sequence).

The chain carries TRBV5-6 and TRBJ2-6; the D is unclear. The CDR3 sequence is 17 residues long. Trimming stripped 4 bases from V and 1 base from J, with 15 bases between. Germline CDR1 SGHDT, CDR2 YYEEEE. CDR3 residues: CASSPLNPGSGANVLTF. DNA for the CDR3: TGTGCCAGCAGCCCCCTCAATCCGGGTTCTGGGGCCAACGTCCTGACTTTC.

The genes are TRBV28 and TRBJ2-7; TRBD2 aligns across 7 bases. Trimming removed 5 bases from V and 0 bases from J; junction bases left unmatched: 7. The germline gives CDR1 MDHEN, CDR2 SYDVKM. CDR3 length equals 15 residues. This CDR3 is CASSGEREGSYEQYF. CDR3 nucleotide sequence: TGTGCCAGCAGTGGGGAGAGGGAGGGCTCCTACGAGCAGTACTTC.

In this sample, this clonotype turned up a few times. The J gene is TRBJ1-2, the V gene TRBV29-1, with TRBD1 matching 9 bases. Germline CDR1 SQVTM, CDR2 ANQGSEA. The CDR3 runs 13 residues. J gave up 7 bases and V 2 bases, and 5 bases lay outside the gene matches. The CDR3 region has the DNA TGCAGCGTTGAAATTTTGGGACAGGGTGGCTACACCTTC. Its protein product is CSVEILGQGGYTF.

V usage is TRBV20-1 and J usage is TRBJ2-7, with 14 bases fitting TRBD2. J gave up 4 bases and V 6 bases, and 14 bases lay outside the gene matches. CDR1 is DFQATT, CDR2 SNEGSKA, per germline (reference sequence). The CDR3 extends over 17 amino acids. The CDR3: CSAHPTSGRALFYEQYF. CDR3 coding DNA: TGCAGTGCCCATCCGACTAGCGGGAGGGCCCTATTTTACGAGCAGTACTTC.

There are a few counts of this clonotype. This sequence joins TRBV7-9 and TRBJ1-1; perhaps TRBD1 as D (5 bases). In germline, CDR1 is SEHNR, CDR2 FQNEAQ (reference sequence). The CDR3 length is 14 residues. Trimming removed 6 bases from V and 1 base from J, with 12 bases in between. The CDR3 loop reads CASSSQGANTEAFF. Written as DNA, the CDR3 is TGTGCCAGCAGTTCCCAGGGCGCGAACACTGAAGCTTTCTTT.

Only a few counts were recorded for this clonotype. The CDR3 here is CASSLPRSGVNADTQYF. CDR3 nucleotide sequence: TGTGCCAGCAGCTTGCCGAGGAGCGGGGTTAACGCAGATACGCAGTATTTT. J is TRBJ2-3 and V is TRBV7-3; 7 nucleotides align to TRBD2. Per germline, CDR1 SGHTA and CDR2 FQGTGA. The junction had 13 bases not matched to a gene; V was cut back by 3 bases and J by 4 bases. The CDR3 is 17 amino acids.

The rearrangement links TRBV10-1 to TRBJ2-7, with 11 positions matching TRBD1. Trimming cost V 6 bases and J 3 bases; bases outside gene matches: 10. There are 16 residues in the CDR3. Germline assignment: CDR1 WNHNN and CDR2 SYGVQD (reference sequence). The CDR3 DNA reads TGCGCCAGCAGCTCCGGGACAGGGGGACGAGACTACGAGCAGTACTTC. Amino acid sequence: CASSSGTGGRDYEQYF.

Ten or more counts support this clonotype. The chain combines TRBV6-1 with TRBJ1-5; a weak D match, TRBD1 (5 bases). Germline lookup yields CDR1 MNHNS and CDR2 SASEGT. Trimming pared 4 bases from V and 3 bases from J, leaving 13 bases between. This CDR3 contains 15 residues. The CDR3 sequence: CASSGAGGDNQPQHF. CDR3 nucleotides: TGTGCCAGCAGTGGCGCGGGGGGGGACAATCAGCCCCAGCATTTT.

This chain connects TRBV27 to TRBJ1-6; 8 bases map to TRBD1. The CDR3 has 15 residues. Germline V gene sequence: CDR1 MNHEY, CDR2 SMNVEV (reference sequence). The V segment lost 5 bases and the J segment 4 bases; nucleotides outside the gene matches: 4. The CDR3 reads CASSDRTGYNSPLHF. The CDR3 coding sequence is TGTGCCAGCAGTGACAGGACAGGGTATAATTCACCCCTCCACTTT.

The chain is built from TRBV29-1 and TRBJ2-1; no reliable D call. Germline CDR1 is SQVTM and CDR2 is ANQGSEA. This CDR3 region has 11 residues. With 7 bases removed from V and 7 bases from J, the gap between germline ends came to 11 bases. CDR3 amino acids: CSGLSGNEQFF. The CDR3 DNA sequence: TGCAGCGGATTATCTGGGAATGAGCAGTTCTTC.

The V call is TRBV25-1, the J call TRBJ2-7; TRBD1 matches at 7 bases. Germline CDR1 is MGHDK and CDR2 is SYGVNS. V gave up 8 bases and J gave up 2 bases; unmatched junction bases: 6. CDR3 size: 13 residues. The CDR3 reads CASGGQLPYEQYF. The CDR3 bases are TGTGCCAGCGGGGGACAGCTCCCCTACGAGCAGTACTTC.

This clonotype was counted only a few times. The rearrangement links TRBV6-5 to TRBJ1-2; D call uncertain. The ends were cut back, 5 bases at V and 2 bases at J, with 6 bases in the middle. The CDR3 consists of 12 residues. Germline-derived CDR1 and CDR2 are MNHEY and SVGAGI. The CDR3 reads CASSPFNYGYTF. CDR3 bases: TGTGCCAGCAGTCCTTTCAACTATGGCTACACCTTC.

This clonotype was found many times. V is TRBV24-1 and J is TRBJ2-3; weak D call: TRBD1 (5 bases). The V end lost 0 bases, the J end lost 6 bases, and 12 bases lay between the germline ends. The germline CDR1 and CDR2 sequences are KGHDR and SFDVKD. CDR3 length: 15 residues. The CDR3: CATSDLLDTTDTQYF. In DNA form, the CDR3 reads TGTGCCACCAGTGATTTGTTGGACACCACCGATACGCAGTATTTT.

This clonotype was seen many times. The chain joins TRBV25-1 to TRBJ2-7; a weak D match, TRBD2 (5 bases). Trimming pared 2 bases from V and 3 bases from J, leaving 5 bases between. The CDR3 loop spans 12 amino acids. Germline V gene lookup returns CDR1 MGHDK and CDR2 SYGVNS. The CDR3 reads CASSEEGYEQYF. CDR3 bases: TGTGCCAGCAGTGAAGAGGGCTACGAGCAGTACTTC.